This TCR beta chain was identified during a study of PD-1 blockade in classical Hodgkin lymphoma. Measured with immunoSEQ multiplex PCR; TCRdb has only the in-frame clones, and not every one. The profile shows roughly 140,000 clones, approximately 80% of them singletons. Relapse after autologous stem cell transplantation occurred in every patient, and brentuximab vedotin exposure varied. Best responses fell into complete response, partial response or progressive disease. V was cut by 4 bases and J by 0 bases, with 7 bases left in between. This CDR3 comprises 13 residues. Germline CDR1 and CDR2: SGHNT and YYREEE (reference sequence).

The chain employs TRBV5-4 and TRBJ1-1; the D is unclear. This clonotype was sampled from a human donor with classical Hodgkin lymphoma. This specimen was peripheral blood mononuclear cells (PBMCs), taken before the second cycle of nivolumab. The CDR3 spells CASSQSVNTEAFF. Here the CDR3 DNA reads TGTGCCAGCAGCCAGAGCGTGAACACTGAAGCTTTCTTT. Variable domain in full (rest from reference TRBV5-4 and TRBJ1-1): ETGVTQSPTHLIKTRGQQVTLRCSSQSGHNTVSWYQQALGQGPQFIFQYYREEENGRGNFPPRFSGLQFPNYSSELNVNALELDDSALYLCASSQSVNTEAFFGQGTRLTVV.